Sequencing of this T cell receptor beta chain was carried out in a study of cytomegalovirus exposure and HLA in healthy donors. The wider study: A subsequent analysis stated that the roughly 130 validation repertoires were run on the same platform as the approximately 660 first-cohort repertoires. Notes on the study in general: Diagnosis of cytomegalovirus status made by the classifier reportedly showed high specificity and sensitivity.

The CDR3 is made up of 18 amino acids. V was pared by 3 bases and J by 0 bases, with 20 bases between. Germline V lookup: CDR1 SGHAT, CDR2 FQNNGV. Sample share makes this clone medium-sized (0.01 to 0.1%). Its antigen is unidentified. Data came from immunoSEQ multiplex PCR; TCRdb stores just in-frame clones and leaves some out. In the table there are about 360,000 clones, around 86% of which are singletons. The sample taken for sequencing was PBMCs. This clonotype was sampled from a woman between 18 and 29 years old in good health and CMV-seronegative. The chain employs TRBV11-2 and TRBJ1-1; a possible D gene is TRBD1 (6 bases). The CDR3 DNA reads TGTGCCAGCAGCTTGACCACCTTCGGGGGGCTCATGAACACTGAAGCTTTCTTT. Protein: CASSLTTFGGLMNTEAFF.